This entry describes one TCR beta chain. The count of this clonotype is one. No antigen is known for it. No base quality values were provided; no much bigger clone lies one nucleotide off. One read offers little support. Sample treatment or condition, as interpreted from the label and publication: allogeneic hematopoietic cell transplantation with graft depleted of TCRalphabeta T cells and CD19 B cells. TCRalphabeta/CD19-depleted allogeneic hematopoietic cell grafts were given to the transplant recipients, all of whom were children. Libraries came from PCR. Data came from an Illumina HiSeq 2500. TCR libraries were prepared with molecular barcoding, using unique molecular identifiers to normalize TCRbeta repertoire quantification. Through fastp at Q25 and MiXCR, TCRdb rebuilt clones from the public reads, retaining in-frame beta chains. Entries that share a CDR3 protein sequence are merged under the most common genes and DNA. Within this sample are about 440,000 distinct CDR3 sequences, with around 46% of them counted one time only. 27% of the sample is in the top ten clones.

This entry belongs to a study of T-cell reconstitution after alpha-beta-depleted transplantation in children (dated by TCRdb to about 2016). About the study as a whole: T-cell immune reconstitution after TCRalphabeta/CD19-depleted allogeneic hematopoietic cell transplantation in children was quantitatively tracked in the study by means of TCR repertoire profiling. What the authors observed across the whole study: In some patients, the high TCRbeta diversity seen at day 60 was put down to recipient T cells and intrathymic progenitors that had survived conditioning. Over subsequent months, a decline in hyperexpanded clone frequencies was noted, and after one year, T-cell counts and TCRbeta diversity were mostly ascribed to newly produced T cells. The apparently early recovery of alphabetaT-cell counts about two months after transplant reportedly depended on only several hundred rapidly expanded clones that came from non-depleted graft cells.

Material: PBMCs, obtained before TCRalphabeta/CD19-depleted stem cell transplant. The TCR comes from a girl aged 2 to 10 with aplastic anemia, due to receive a stem cell transplant.

Here the CDR3 is given as CASSLGGRAGELFF. The bases are TGTGCCAGCAGCTTAGGGGGCAGGGCCGGGGAGCTGTTTTTT. Here the chain combines TRBV7-6 and TRBJ2-2; TRBD1 is possibly the D segment (5 matching bases). V is reduced by 1 base and J by 6 bases, leaving a spacing of 9 bases between them. In the germline V gene, CDR1 corresponds to SGHVS and CDR2 to FNYEAQ. The CDR3, from cysteine to phenylalanine, totals 14 residues. The CDR3 DNA has 42 bases and is translated from base 1.